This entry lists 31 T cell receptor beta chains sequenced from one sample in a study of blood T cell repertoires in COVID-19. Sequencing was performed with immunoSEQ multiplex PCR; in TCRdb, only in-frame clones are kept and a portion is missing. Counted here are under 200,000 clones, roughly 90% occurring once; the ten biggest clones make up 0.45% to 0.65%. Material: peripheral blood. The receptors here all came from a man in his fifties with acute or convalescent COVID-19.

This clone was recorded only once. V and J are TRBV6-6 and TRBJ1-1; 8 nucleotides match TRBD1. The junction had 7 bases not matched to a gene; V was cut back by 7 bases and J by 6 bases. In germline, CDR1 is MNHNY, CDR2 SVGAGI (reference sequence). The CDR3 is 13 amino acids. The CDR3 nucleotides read TGTGCCAGCACCCTAAACAGGGGGGCTGAAGCTTTCTTT. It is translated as CASTLNRGAEAFF.

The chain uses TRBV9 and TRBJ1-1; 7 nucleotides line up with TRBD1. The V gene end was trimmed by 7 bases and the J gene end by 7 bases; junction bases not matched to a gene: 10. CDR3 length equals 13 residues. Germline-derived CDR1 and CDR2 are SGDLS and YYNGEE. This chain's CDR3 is CASGGDREYEAFF. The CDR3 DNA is TGTGCCAGCGGAGGCGACAGGGAATATGAAGCTTTCTTT. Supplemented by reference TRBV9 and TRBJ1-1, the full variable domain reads DSGVTQTPKHLITATGQRVTLRCSPRSGDLSVYWYQQSLDQGLQFLIQYYNGEERAKGNILERFSAQQFPDLHSELNLSSLELGDSALYFCASGGDREYEAFFGQGTRLTVV.

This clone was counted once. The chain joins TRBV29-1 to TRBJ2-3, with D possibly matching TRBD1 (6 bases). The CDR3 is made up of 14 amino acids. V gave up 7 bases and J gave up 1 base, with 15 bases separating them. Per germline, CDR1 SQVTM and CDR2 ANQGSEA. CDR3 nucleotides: TGCAGCGGCGGACGGGACACCGGCACAGATACGCAGTATTTT. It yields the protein CSGGRDTGTDTQYF.

The CDR3 loop reads CASSLDRGETQYF. For the CDR3, the DNA is TGTGCCAGCAGCTTGGACAGGGGGGAGACCCAGTACTTC. This sequence joins TRBV7-8 and TRBJ2-5; 10 bases agree with TRBD1. V was clipped by 3 bases and J by 5 bases; unmatched bases: 0. Germline lookup yields CDR1 SGHVS and CDR2 FQNEAQ. The CDR3 is made up of 13 amino acids. The entire variable domain, with the rest obtained from reference TRBV7-8 and TRBJ2-5, is as follows: GAGVSQSPRYKVAKRGQDVALRCDPISGHVSLFWYQQALGQGPEFLTYFQNEAQLDKSGLPSDRFFAERPEGSVSTLKIQRTQQEDSAVYLCASSLDRGETQYFGPGTRLLVL.

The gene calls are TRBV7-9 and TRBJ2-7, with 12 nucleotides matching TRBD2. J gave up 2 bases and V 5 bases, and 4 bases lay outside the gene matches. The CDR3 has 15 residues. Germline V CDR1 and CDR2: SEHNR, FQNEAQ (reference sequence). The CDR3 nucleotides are TGTGCCAGCAGCAAGAGACTAGCGGGGGCCTACGAGCAGTACTTC. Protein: CASSKRLAGAYEQYF.

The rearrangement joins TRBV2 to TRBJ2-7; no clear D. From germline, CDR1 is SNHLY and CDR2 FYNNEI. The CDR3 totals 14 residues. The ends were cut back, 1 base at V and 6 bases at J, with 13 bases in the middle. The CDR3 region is CASSEGSPPGEQYF. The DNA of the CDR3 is TGTGCCAGCAGTGAAGGGAGTCCTCCCGGCGAGCAGTACTTC.

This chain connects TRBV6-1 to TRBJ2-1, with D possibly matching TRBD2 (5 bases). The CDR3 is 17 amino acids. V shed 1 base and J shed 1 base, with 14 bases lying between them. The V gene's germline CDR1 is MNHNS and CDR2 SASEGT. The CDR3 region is CASSEELTGWSYNEQFF. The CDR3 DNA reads TGTGCCAGCAGTGAAGAGCTAACGGGGTGGTCCTACAATGAGCAGTTCTTC.

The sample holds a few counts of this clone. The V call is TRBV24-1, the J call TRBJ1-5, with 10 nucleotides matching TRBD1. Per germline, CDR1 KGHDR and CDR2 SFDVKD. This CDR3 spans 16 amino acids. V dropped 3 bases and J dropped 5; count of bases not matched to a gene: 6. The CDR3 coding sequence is TGTGCCACCAGTGATCCCGGGACAGGGGTACATCAGCCCCAGCATTTT. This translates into CATSDPGTGVHQPQHF.

The CDR3 sequence is CASRRTWESDTEAFF. The CDR3 nucleotides are TGTGCCAGCAGACGTACGTGGGAGTCCGACACTGAAGCTTTCTTT. The chain is built from TRBV11-2 and TRBJ1-1; no firm D call. Germline V gene lookup returns CDR1 SGHAT and CDR2 FQNNGV. The CDR3 runs 15 residues. Deletions cut 6 bases from V and 3 bases from J, with 17 bases between.

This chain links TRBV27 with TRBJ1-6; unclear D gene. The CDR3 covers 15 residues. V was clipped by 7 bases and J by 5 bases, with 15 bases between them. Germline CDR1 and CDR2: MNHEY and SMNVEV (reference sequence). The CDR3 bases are TGTGCCAGCATCCAATCGAGGTTTGATAATTCACCCCTCCACTTT. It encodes CASIQSRFDNSPLHF.

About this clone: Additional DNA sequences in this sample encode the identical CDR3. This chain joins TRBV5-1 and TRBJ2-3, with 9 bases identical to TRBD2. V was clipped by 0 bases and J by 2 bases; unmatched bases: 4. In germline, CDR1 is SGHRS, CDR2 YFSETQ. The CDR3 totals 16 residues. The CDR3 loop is CASSLAGLANTDTQYF. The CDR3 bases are TGCGCCAGCAGCTTGGCGGGACTAGCAAACACAGATACGCAGTATTTT.

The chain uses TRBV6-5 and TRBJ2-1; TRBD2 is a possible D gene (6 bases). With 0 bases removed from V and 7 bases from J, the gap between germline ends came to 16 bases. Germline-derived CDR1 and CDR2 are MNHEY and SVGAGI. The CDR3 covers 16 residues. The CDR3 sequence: CASSYSRLRGGNEQFF. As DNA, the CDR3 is TGTGCCAGCAGTTACTCGAGACTGAGGGGAGGTAATGAGCAGTTCTTC.

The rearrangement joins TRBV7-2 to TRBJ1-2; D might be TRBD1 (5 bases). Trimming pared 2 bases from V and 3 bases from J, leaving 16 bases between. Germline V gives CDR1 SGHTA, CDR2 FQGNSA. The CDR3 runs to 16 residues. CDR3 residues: CASSLSQGATYYGYTF. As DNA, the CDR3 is TGTGCCAGCAGCTTATCGCAGGGCGCCACGTACTATGGCTACACCTTC.

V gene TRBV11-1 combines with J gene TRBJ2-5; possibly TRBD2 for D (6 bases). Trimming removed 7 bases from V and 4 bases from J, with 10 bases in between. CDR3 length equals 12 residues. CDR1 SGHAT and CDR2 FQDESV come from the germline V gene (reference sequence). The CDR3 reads CASTGVGETQYF. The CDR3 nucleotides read TGTGCCAGCACGGGGGTTGGAGAGACCCAGTACTTC.

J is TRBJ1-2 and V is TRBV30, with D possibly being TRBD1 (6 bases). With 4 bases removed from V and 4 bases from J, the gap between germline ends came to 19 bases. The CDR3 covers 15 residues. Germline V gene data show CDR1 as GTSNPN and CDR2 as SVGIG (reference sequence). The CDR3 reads CAWNPRGGRGYGYTF. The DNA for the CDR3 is TGTGCCTGGAATCCGAGGGGGGGAAGAGGCTATGGCTACACCTTC. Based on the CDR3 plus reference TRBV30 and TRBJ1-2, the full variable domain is SQTIHQWPATLVQPVGSPLSLECTVEGTSNPNLYWYRQAAGRGLQLLFYSVGIGQISSEVPQNLSASRPQDRQFILSSKKLLLSDSGFYLCAWNPRGGRGYGYTFGSGTRLTVV.

The CDR3 DNA follows: TGTGCCAGCAGTAACAGACAGGGGGGCGACGAGCAGTACTTC. Protein product: CASSNRQGGDEQYF. V usage is TRBV6-6 and J usage is TRBJ2-7; 9 bases are shared with TRBD1. CDR1 and CDR2 (germline): MNHNY, SVGAGI (reference sequence). CDR3 size: 14 residues. V lost 5 bases and J lost 5; bases outside the gene matches: 7.

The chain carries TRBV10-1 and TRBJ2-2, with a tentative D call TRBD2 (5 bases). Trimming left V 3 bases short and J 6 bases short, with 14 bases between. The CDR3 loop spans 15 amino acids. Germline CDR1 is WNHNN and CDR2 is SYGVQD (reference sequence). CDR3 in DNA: TGCGCCAGCAGTGAAATGGCGGGCCCGGCCGGGGAGCTGTTTTTT. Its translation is CASSEMAGPAGELFF.

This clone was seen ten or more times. In DNA, the CDR3 is TGTGCCAGCAGCCCGGGACAGGGGTCCTACGAGCAGTACGTC. Protein: CASSPGQGSYEQYV. The J gene is TRBJ2-7, the V gene TRBV13, with 10 bases aligning to TRBD1. Germline V gives CDR1 PRHDT, CDR2 FYEKMQ (reference sequence). Trimming at V came to 5 bases and at J to 1 base, leaving 2 bases not matched to a gene. This CDR3 is built from 14 residues.

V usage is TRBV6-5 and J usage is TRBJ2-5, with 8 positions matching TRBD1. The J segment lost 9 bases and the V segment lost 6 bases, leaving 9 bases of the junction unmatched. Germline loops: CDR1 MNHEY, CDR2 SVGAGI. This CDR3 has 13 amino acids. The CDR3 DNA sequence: TGTGCCAGCAGAGCGGACAGGGAACAGGCCCAGTACTTC. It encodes CASRADREQAQYF.

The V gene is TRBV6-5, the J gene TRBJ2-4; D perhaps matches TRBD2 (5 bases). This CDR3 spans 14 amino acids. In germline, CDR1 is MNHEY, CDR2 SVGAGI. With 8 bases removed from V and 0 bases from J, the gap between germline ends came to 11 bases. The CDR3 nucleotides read TGTGCCAGCCCACGGGGTATAGCCAAAAACATTCAGTACTTC. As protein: CASPRGIAKNIQYF.

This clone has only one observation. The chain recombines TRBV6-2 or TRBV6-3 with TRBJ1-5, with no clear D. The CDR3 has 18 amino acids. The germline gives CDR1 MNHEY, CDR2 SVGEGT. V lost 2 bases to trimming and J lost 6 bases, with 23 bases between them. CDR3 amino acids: CASSYLPWVDIGSQPQHF. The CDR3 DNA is TGTGCCAGCAGTTACCTACCCTGGGTCGACATTGGGTCTCAGCCCCAGCATTTT.

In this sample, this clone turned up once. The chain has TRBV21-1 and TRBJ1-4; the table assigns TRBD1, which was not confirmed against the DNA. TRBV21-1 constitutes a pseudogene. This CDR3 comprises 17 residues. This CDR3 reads CASSKRRPRGREEKLFF. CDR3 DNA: TGTGCCAGCAGCAAAAGGAGACCCAGGGGGCGCGAGGAAAAACTGTTTTTT.

The CDR3 region is CASSAGTSGSDEQYF. The CDR3 DNA sequence: TGCGCCAGCAGCGCCGGGACTAGCGGGAGCGACGAGCAGTACTTC. The chain combines TRBV5-1 with TRBJ2-7; 14 bases map to TRBD2. The V and J ends lost 4 bases and 5 bases, in that order; junction bases with no gene match: 5. CDR1 is SGHRS and CDR2 is YFSETQ in the germline V gene. The CDR3 is made up of 15 amino acids. The full variable domain, in which reference TRBV5-1 and TRBJ2-7 provide the parts outside the CDR3, is KAGVTQTPRYLIKTRGQQVTLSCSPISGHRSVSWYQQTPGQGLQFLFEYFSETQRNKGNFPGRFSGRQFSNSRSEMNVSTLELGDSALYLCASSAGTSGSDEQYFGPGTRLTVT.

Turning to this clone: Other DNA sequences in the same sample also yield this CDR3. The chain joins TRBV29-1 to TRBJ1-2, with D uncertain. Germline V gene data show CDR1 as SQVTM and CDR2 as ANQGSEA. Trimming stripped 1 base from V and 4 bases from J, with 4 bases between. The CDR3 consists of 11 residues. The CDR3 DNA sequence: TGCAGCGTTGAAGTGCGCTATGGCTACACCTTC. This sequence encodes CSVEVRYGYTF.

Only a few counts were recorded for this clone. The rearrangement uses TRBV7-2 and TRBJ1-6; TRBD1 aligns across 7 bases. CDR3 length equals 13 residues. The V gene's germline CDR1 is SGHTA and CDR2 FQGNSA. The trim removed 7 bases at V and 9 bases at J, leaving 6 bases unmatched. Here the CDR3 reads CASTPQGVSPLHF. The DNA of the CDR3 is TGTGCCAGCACCCCCCAGGGGGTTTCACCCCTCCACTTT.

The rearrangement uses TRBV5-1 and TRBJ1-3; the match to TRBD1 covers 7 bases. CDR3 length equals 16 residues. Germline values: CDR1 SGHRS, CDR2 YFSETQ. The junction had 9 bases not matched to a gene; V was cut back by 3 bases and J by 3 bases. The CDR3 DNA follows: TGCGCCAGCAGCTCGGGGCAAACAGGGGTTGGAAACACCATATATTTT. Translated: CASSSGQTGVGNTIYF.

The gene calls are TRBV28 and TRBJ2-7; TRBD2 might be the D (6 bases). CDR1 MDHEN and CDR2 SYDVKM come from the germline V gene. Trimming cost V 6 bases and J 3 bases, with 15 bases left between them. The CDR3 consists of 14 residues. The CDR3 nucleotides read TGTGCCAGCAGGGACCCGGGTAGCGGCTACGAGCAGTACTTC. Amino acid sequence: CASRDPGSGYEQYF. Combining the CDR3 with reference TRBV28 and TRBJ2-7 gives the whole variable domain DVKVTQSSRYLVKRTGEKVFLECVQDMDHENMFWYRQDPGLGLRLIYFSYDVKMKEKGDIPEGYSVSREKKERFSLILESASTNQTSMYLCASRDPGSGYEQYFGPGTRLTVT.

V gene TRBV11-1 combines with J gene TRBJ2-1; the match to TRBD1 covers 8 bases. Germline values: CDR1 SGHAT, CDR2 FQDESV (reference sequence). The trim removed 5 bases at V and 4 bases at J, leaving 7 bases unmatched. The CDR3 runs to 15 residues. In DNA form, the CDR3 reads TGTGCCAGCAGCCTGGCGGGACAGGATTACAATGAGCAGTTCTTC. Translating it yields CASSLAGQDYNEQFF.

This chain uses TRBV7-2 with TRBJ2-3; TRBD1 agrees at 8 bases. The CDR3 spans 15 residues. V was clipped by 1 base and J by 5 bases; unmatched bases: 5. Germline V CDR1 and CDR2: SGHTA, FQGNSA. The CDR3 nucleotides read TGTGCCAGCAGCTTAGTCGGACAGGGAATAGATACGCAGTATTTT. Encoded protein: CASSLVGQGIDTQYF.

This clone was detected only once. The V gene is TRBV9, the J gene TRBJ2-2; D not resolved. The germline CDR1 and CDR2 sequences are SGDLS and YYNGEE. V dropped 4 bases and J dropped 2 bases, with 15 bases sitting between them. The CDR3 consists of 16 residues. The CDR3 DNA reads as TGTGCCAGCAGCCCCCAGACTGGCGGTAACACCGGGGAGCTGTTTTTT. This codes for CASSPQTGGNTGELFF.

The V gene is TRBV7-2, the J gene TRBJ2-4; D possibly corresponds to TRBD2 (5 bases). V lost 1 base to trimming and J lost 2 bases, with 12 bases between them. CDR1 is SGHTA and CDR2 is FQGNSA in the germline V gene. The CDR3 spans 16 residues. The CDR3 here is CASSLGPGGSKNIQYF. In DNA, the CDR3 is TGTGCCAGCAGCTTAGGGCCAGGAGGATCCAAAAACATTCAGTACTTC. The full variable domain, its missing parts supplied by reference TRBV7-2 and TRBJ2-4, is GAGVSQSPSNKVTEKGKDVELRCDPISGHTALYWYRQSLGQGLEFLIYFQGNSAPDKSGLPSDRFSAERTGGSVSTLTIQRTQQEDSAVYLCASSLGPGGSKNIQYFGAGTRLSVL.